The source of this T cell receptor beta chain is a study of blood T cell repertoires in COVID-19 (TCRdb year 2020). For the study in its entirety: The collaborator samples originated in the United States, Italy and Spain and spanned the acute and convalescent phases of COVID-19. Subjects who had been exposed to COVID-19, were actively infected with it, or had recovered from it provided the deeply sampled blood TCRbeta repertoires that made up the dataset. Where available, HLA class I and class II types were obtained from metadata supplied by the sample provider rather than from assay-based typing. The samples were drawn from two sources: the first 160 participants of the ongoing ImmuneRACE study, and 1,000 to 1,500 subjects contributed by 6 global collaborators. The repertoires were released in a freely available public database intended as a resource for research on the immune response to SARS-CoV-2. The prospective study material was composed of cDNA or gDNA derived from T cells, B-cell-depleted T cells, or PBMCs. Sample metadata almost always included a de-identified subject ID, COVID-19 status, age in years and sex. What the research found in general, with its limitations: The amount of clinical and demographic metadata varied by source and participant and was provided uncurated.

Points on this clone: Its antigen remains unidentified. The sample holds no much larger clone one base away, and base qualities are not on file.

Unmatched junction bases come to 3, with V trimmed by 4 bases and J by 1 base. The CDR3 holds 14 amino acids from the cysteine to the phenylalanine. This entry keeps only the CDR3 DNA: 42 bases, framed from base 1. For CDR1 and CDR2, the germline V gene (reference sequence) lists MNHEY and SMNVEV. In Seattle, one collaborating source enrolled patients while the infection was active and tracked those patients longitudinally over the course of disease. The collaborating institutions used their own protocols to collect whole blood in K2EDTA tubes. Collaborator samples were shipped for TCRbeta analysis as frozen whole blood, isolated PBMCs, or DNA extracted from either sample type. TCRbeta CDR3 regions were amplified from genomic DNA by means of the immunoSEQ Assay, a bias-controlled multiplex PCR. Regarding the original processing steps: Nucleated cell counts per sample were estimated from amplification of reference gene primers within the assay. To quantify the absolute abundance of each unique TCRbeta CDR3 rearrangement, sequence reads were collapsed and filtered. For each sample, productive Simpson clonality was calculated as the square root of Simpson's diversity index over productive rearrangements. The clones in this table, taken by TCRdb from immuneACCESS, are in-frame only. Not every clone is retained; where verified, under half of the shortfall comes from an unresolved V gene, and the cause of the rest is unknown. V and J calls and clone size are copied from that table; D and trimming were computed from the DNA. The sample profile shows 45,000 to 50,000 clones; 80% to 90% of them were found once. Jointly, the top ten make up around 32% of the sample.

Sequencing input: peripheral blood. The V and J segments used are TRBV27 and TRBJ1-1, with 7 bases in between that match TRBD1. This clonotype originated in a woman aged 80 or over with COVID-19, enrolled during active disease. The CDR3 loop reads CASSSQGPNTEAFF. In nucleotide form, the sequence is TGTGCCAGCAGTTCACAGGGGCCGAACACTGAAGCTTTCTTT.